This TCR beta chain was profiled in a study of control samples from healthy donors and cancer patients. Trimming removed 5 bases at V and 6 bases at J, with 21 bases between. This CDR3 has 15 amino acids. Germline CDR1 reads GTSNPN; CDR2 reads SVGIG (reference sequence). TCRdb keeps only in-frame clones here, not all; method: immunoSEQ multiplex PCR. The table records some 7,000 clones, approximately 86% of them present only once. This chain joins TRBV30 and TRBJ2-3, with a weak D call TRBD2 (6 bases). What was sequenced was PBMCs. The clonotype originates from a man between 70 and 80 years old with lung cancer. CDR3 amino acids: CAWGGMAGRRDTQYF. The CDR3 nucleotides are TGTGCCTGGGGCGGGATGGCAGGGAGGCGGGATACGCAGTATTTT.